The 24 T cell receptor beta chains reported below all come from one sample, sequenced in a study of T cell responses to AZD1222 COVID-19 vaccine. Profiling relied on immunoSEQ multiplex PCR, and the TCRdb table lists in-frame clones only, not all of them. Seen here are about 150,000 clones, 91% observed once, and the top ten hold approximately 4.8%. The sequencing here drew on peripheral blood, taken on day 0 of AZD1222 vaccination. These receptors all stem from an adult in good health.

This chain connects TRBV13 to TRBJ1-2; a weak D match, TRBD1 (5 bases). The germline CDR1 and CDR2 sequences are PRHDT and FYEKMQ (reference sequence). The CDR3 sequence is 15 residues long. Deletions cut 9 bases from V and 0 bases from J, with 17 bases between. This chain's CDR3 is CASQDRDRPNYGYTF. The DNA of the CDR3 is TGTGCCAGTCAAGACCGGGACCGACCTAACTATGGCTACACCTTC.

The chain recombines TRBV7-3 with TRBJ2-3; a possible D gene is TRBD2 (6 bases). The germline CDR1 and CDR2 sequences are SGHTA and FQGTGA. V was clipped by 8 bases and J by 4 bases, with 19 bases between them. The CDR3 sequence is 15 residues long. The CDR3 DNA sequence: TGTGCCAGCGGCCAAGAGGGCGGGATGGCAGATACGCAGTATTTT. Translated: CASGQEGGMADTQYF. The whole variable domain, remainder taken from reference TRBV7-3 and TRBJ2-3, is GAGVSQTPSNKVTEKGKYVELRCDPISGHTALYWYRQSLGQGPEFLIYFQGTGAADDSGLPNDRFFAVRPEGSVSTLKIQRTERGDSAVYLCASGQEGGMADTQYFGPGTRLTVL.

This clone was seen a single time. The chain uses TRBV15 and TRBJ2-3; 11 nucleotides agree with TRBD2. The CDR3 is 18 residues long. In germline, CDR1 is LNHNV, CDR2 YYDKDF (reference sequence). The V gene end was trimmed by 3 bases and the J gene end by 0 bases; junction bases not matched to a gene: 8. CDR3 sequence: CATSRLGLAGTSTDTQYF. The CDR3 coding sequence is TGTGCCACCAGCAGGCTTGGACTAGCGGGCACTAGCACAGATACGCAGTATTTT.

This clone was seen a few times. The chain employs TRBV28 and TRBJ1-1, with 7 bases matching TRBD1. V gave up 9 bases and J gave up 3 bases; unmatched junction bases: 19. The CDR3 spans 17 residues. From germline, CDR1 is MDHEN and CDR2 SYDVKM. The CDR3 nucleotides read TGTGCCAGTTCGCCAACAGGGGCCCCTACTAAGTACACTGAAGCTTTCTTT. Protein product: CASSPTGAPTKYTEAFF.

This chain uses TRBV10-3 with TRBJ1-2; tentatively, D is TRBD1 (5 bases). Per the germline V gene, CDR1 is ENHRY and CDR2 is SYGVKD. Trimming removed 2 bases at V and 4 bases at J, with 14 bases between. The CDR3 has 15 amino acids. In DNA, the CDR3 is TGTGCCATCAGTGAGACTTCAGTGGGGGTCTATGGCTACACCTTC. This gives the protein CAISETSVGVYGYTF.

V gene TRBV19 combines with J gene TRBJ1-2, with 7 bases matching TRBD1. This CDR3 spans 14 amino acids. Germline assignment: CDR1 LNHDA and CDR2 SQIVND (reference sequence). With 0 bases clipped from V and 8 bases from J, the junction kept 6 bases outside the gene matches. The CDR3 DNA sequence: TGTGCCAGTAGTATAGAGGACAGGACAGGAGGCTACACCTTC. It encodes CASSIEDRTGGYTF.

The V call is TRBV5-4, the J call TRBJ2-1, with 7 bases fitting TRBD1. After removal of 2 bases from V and 7 bases from J, the junction contained 3 bases not matched to a gene. The germline gives CDR1 SGHNT, CDR2 YYREEE (reference sequence). The CDR3 loop spans 13 amino acids. The DNA of the CDR3 is TGTGCCAGCAGCTTCATACAGGGGAATGAGCAGTTCTTC. It yields the protein CASSFIQGNEQFF.

The chain couples TRBV30 to TRBJ2-5; D not resolved. The CDR3 runs to 16 residues. The V and J ends lost 1 base and 10 bases respectively, with 25 bases between them. The V gene's germline CDR1 is GTSNPN and CDR2 SVGIG (reference sequence). The CDR3 spells CAWSDGVSAAFEVQYF. CDR3 nucleotides: TGTGCCTGGAGTGATGGCGTCTCCGCCGCTTTTGAAGTCCAGTACTTC. The full variable domain, with the rest looked up from reference TRBV30 and TRBJ2-5, is SQTIHQWPATLVQPVGSPLSLECTVEGTSNPNLYWYRQAAGRGLQLLFYSVGIGQISSEVPQNLSASRPQDRQFILSSKKLLLSDSGFYLCAWSDGVSAAFEVQYFGPGTRLLVL.

The genes are TRBV18 and TRBJ2-1, with D maybe TRBD2 (5 bases). The length of the CDR3 is 13 residues. Germline CDR1 and CDR2: KGHSH and LQKENI. The V and J ends lost 4 bases and 7 bases respectively, with 11 bases between them. The CDR3: CASSRLAGNEQFF. The CDR3 nucleotides are TGTGCCAGCTCACGTCTAGCTGGGAATGAGCAGTTCTTC.

The gene calls are TRBV11-2 and TRBJ2-5, with 7 bases that match TRBD2. V lost 3 bases, J lost 7 bases, and 5 bases stayed unmatched. CDR1 and CDR2 (germline): SGHAT, FQNNGV. The CDR3 is 13 residues long. The CDR3 is CASSLAASGTQYF. The CDR3 coding sequence is TGTGCCAGCAGCTTGGCGGCTAGCGGGACCCAGTACTTC.

This clone was recorded once. J is TRBJ2-2 and V is TRBV24-1; 9 bases agree with TRBD2. Germline V gene lookup returns CDR1 KGHDR and CDR2 SFDVKD. The CDR3 length is 15 residues. Unmatched junction bases numbered 4, after V lost 9 bases and J lost 0 bases. The CDR3 spells CATRAGGPNTGELFF. DNA of the CDR3: TGTGCCACCCGTGCGGGAGGGCCGAACACCGGGGAGCTGTTTTTT.

CDR3 sequence: CASSLGVSSSYEQYF. The DNA of the CDR3 is TGTGCCAGCAGCCTAGGGGTTTCGAGCTCCTACGAGCAGTACTTC. This chain joins TRBV7-9 and TRBJ2-7, with a weak D call TRBD1 (5 bases). Trimming took off 5 bases at V and 0 bases at J, with 14 bases between the two ends. The CDR3 covers 15 residues. Germline V gene data show CDR1 as SEHNR and CDR2 as FQNEAQ (reference sequence). Full variable domain (outside the CDR3, taken from reference TRBV7-9 and TRBJ2-7): DTGVSQNPRHKITKRGQNVTFRCDPISEHNRLYWYRQTLGQGPEFLTYFQNEAQLEKSRLLSDRFSAERPKGSFSTLEIQRTEQGDSAMYLCASSLGVSSSYEQYFGPGTRLTVT.

The sample holds a few counts of this clone. The chain couples TRBV7-2 to TRBJ2-7; D may correspond to TRBD1 or TRBD2 (5 bases each). CDR1 and CDR2 from the germline V gene are SGHTA and FQGNSA. This CDR3 contains 13 residues. With 8 bases removed from V and 0 bases from J, the gap between germline ends came to 11 bases. CDR3 protein: CASVTGTSYEQYF. The CDR3, as DNA: TGTGCCAGCGTGACGGGGACCTCCTACGAGCAGTACTTC. Looking up the rest from reference TRBV7-2 and TRBJ2-7 gives the full variable domain: GAGVSQSPSNKVTEKGKDVELRCDPISGHTALYWYRQSLGQGLEFLIYFQGNSAPDKSGLPSDRFSAERTGGSVSTLTIQRTQQEDSAVYLCASVTGTSYEQYFGPGTRLTVT.

The chain couples TRBV7-6 to TRBJ2-3; D remains ambiguous. Trimming took off 4 bases at V and 0 bases at J, with 11 bases between the two ends. The germline gives CDR1 SGHVS, CDR2 FNYEAQ. This CDR3 is built from 15 residues. CDR3 region: CASSSREISTDTQYF. CDR3 nucleotide sequence: TGTGCCAGCAGCTCCCGTGAAATAAGCACAGATACGCAGTATTTT.

The rearrangement joins TRBV12-3 or TRBV12-4 to TRBJ2-7; D uncertain. Deletions cut 4 bases from V and 1 base from J, with 8 bases between. The CDR3 sequence is 13 residues long. CDR3 DNA: TGTGCCAGCAGTTCAACTAATTCCTACGAGCAGTACTTC. It is translated as CASSSTNSYEQYF.

The chain uses TRBV28 and TRBJ1-6; TRBD1 is a possible D gene (5 bases). With 5 bases removed from V and 17 bases from J, the gap between germline ends came to 16 bases. This CDR3 is built from 12 residues. Looked up from germline, CDR1 is MDHEN and CDR2 is SYDVKM. The chain's CDR3 is CASSRRASTVHF. The CDR3, as DNA: TGTGCCAGCAGTCGCAGGGCGTCAACCGTCCACTTT.

As regards this clone: One end of the junction fails to match germline, which may point to a read error. This chain uses TRBV7-7 with TRBJ2-6, with 9 bases aligning to TRBD1. The CDR3 totals 17 residues. From germline, CDR1 is SSHAT and CDR2 FNYEAQ (reference sequence). CDR3: CASSSGTGTSGANVLTF. In DNA form, the CDR3 reads TGTGCTAGCAGTTCCGGGACAGGGACCTCCGGGGCCAACGTCCTGACTTTC.

This chain uses TRBV19 with TRBJ1-6; D not resolved. Germline V gene lookup returns CDR1 LNHDA and CDR2 SQIVND (reference sequence). This CDR3 is built from 15 residues. Trimming removed 3 bases at V and 5 bases at J, with 11 bases between. This CDR3 reads CASSINRVNNSPLHF. The CDR3 nucleotides are TGTGCCAGTAGTATTAACCGGGTCAATAATTCACCCCTCCACTTT.

The CDR3 bases are TGTGCCAGCTCATCCCCCCTTCAGCCCCAGCATTTT. Its translation is CASSSPLQPQHF. V is TRBV18 and J is TRBJ1-5; D remains unclear. The germline V gene has CDR1 KGHSH and CDR2 LQKENI. The V end lost 5 bases, the J end lost 6 bases, and 8 bases lay between the germline ends. The CDR3 contains 12 residues.

V is TRBV11-3 and J is TRBJ1-1, with TRBD1 matching 8 bases. Germline loops: CDR1 SGHNT, CDR2 YENEEA. The CDR3 is made up of 14 amino acids. V shed 3 bases and J 6 bases; nucleotides not matched to a gene: 6. CDR3 coding DNA: TGTGCCAGCAGCTTGGACAGGGTAAGGGCTGAAGCTTTCTTT. Encoded protein: CASSLDRVRAEAFF. Based on the CDR3 plus reference TRBV11-3 and TRBJ1-1, the full variable domain is EAGVVQSPRYKIIEKKQPVAFWCNPISGHNTLYWYLQNLGQGPELLIRYENEEAVDDSQLPKDRFSAERLKGVDSTLKIQPAELGDSAVYLCASSLDRVRAEAFFGQGTRLTVV.

This clone has just one count. The CDR3: CASSESALGGAALQETQYF. For the CDR3, the DNA is TGCGCCAGCAGTGAGTCTGCCTTAGGAGGGGCAGCCCTTCAAGAGACCCAGTACTTC. The chain couples TRBV10-1 to TRBJ2-5; D may be TRBD2 (6 bases). V was shortened by 0 bases and J by 2 bases, with 22 bases between the two germline ends. The germline V gene encodes CDR1 WNHNN and CDR2 SYGVQD (reference sequence). This CDR3 contains 19 residues.

In DNA form, the CDR3 reads TGTGCCAGCAGCTTATTGGCGGAGACTGAAGCTTTCTTT. Encoded protein: CASSLLAETEAFF. The V and J genes are TRBV7-2 and TRBJ1-1, with D unclear. Trimming stripped 2 bases from V and 5 bases from J, with 9 bases between. Germline V gene sequence: CDR1 SGHTA, CDR2 FQGNSA. The CDR3 spans 13 residues.

The V and J genes are TRBV6-5 and TRBJ1-1, with D uncertain. The V gene lost 6 bases and the J gene lost 4 bases, with 15 bases spanning the gap. This CDR3 region has 14 residues. Germline assignment: CDR1 MNHEY and CDR2 SVGAGI. CDR3 amino acids: CASRQWAGITEAFF. CDR3 sequence (DNA): TGTGCCAGCAGGCAATGGGCGGGCATCACTGAAGCTTTCTTT.

This clone occurred a few times. The chain uses TRBV5-3 and TRBJ1-1; possibly TRBD1 for D (5 bases). TRBV5-3 falls under the ORF class, with uncertain function. Trimming took off 1 base at V and 1 base at J, with 14 bases between the two ends. The CDR3 is 16 residues long. This chain's CDR3 is CARSLSRGQGNTEAFF. DNA for the CDR3: TGTGCCAGAAGCTTGTCTCGCGGGCAGGGGAACACTGAAGCTTTCTTT.